This entry lists 2 T cell receptor beta chains sequenced from one sample in a study of shared clonotypes between healthy human individuals. Assay: immunoSEQ multiplex PCR; the TCRdb copy retains only in-frame clones and omits some. The sample has hundreds of thousands of clones, around 78% seen once; the top ten hold roughly 1.9%. Sequencing was performed on memory CD4+ T cells sorted from blood. Subset indicated: CD45RA-negative fraction. The receptors stem from a woman younger than 45 in good health.

This chain links TRBV2 with TRBJ1-6; 9 nucleotides line up with TRBD1. The CDR3 extends over 16 amino acids. Per the germline V gene, CDR1 is SNHLY and CDR2 is FYNNEI. V lost 4 bases, J lost 7 bases, and 8 bases stayed unmatched. This CDR3 is CASSARPGQGNSPLHF. CDR3 sequence (DNA): TGTGCCAGCAGTGCTCGACCGGGACAGGGAAATTCACCCCTCCACTTT.

This clone was found once. The chain links TRBV28 to TRBJ2-5; 9 bases align to TRBD2. The CDR3 is 13 residues long. The germline gives CDR1 MDHEN, CDR2 SYDVKM. V lost 8 bases, J lost 4 bases, and 5 bases stayed unmatched. The CDR3 loop is CASGAGGGETQYF. CDR3 bases: TGTGCCAGCGGGGCGGGAGGGGGAGAGACCCAGTACTTC.